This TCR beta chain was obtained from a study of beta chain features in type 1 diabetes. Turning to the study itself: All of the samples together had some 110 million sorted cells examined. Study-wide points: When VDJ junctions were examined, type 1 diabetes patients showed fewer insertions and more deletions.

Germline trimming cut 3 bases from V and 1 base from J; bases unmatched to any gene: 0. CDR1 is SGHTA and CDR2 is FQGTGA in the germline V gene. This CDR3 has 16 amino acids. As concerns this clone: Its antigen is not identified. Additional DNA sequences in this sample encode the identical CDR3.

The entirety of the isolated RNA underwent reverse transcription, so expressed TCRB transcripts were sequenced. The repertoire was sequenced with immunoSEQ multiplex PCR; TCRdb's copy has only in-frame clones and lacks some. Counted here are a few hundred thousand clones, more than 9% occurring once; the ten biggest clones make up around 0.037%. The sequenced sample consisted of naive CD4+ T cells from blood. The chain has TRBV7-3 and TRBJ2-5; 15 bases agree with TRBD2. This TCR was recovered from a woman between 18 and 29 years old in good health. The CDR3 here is CASSLGLAGGQETQYF. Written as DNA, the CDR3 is TGTGCCAGCAGCTTGGGACTAGCGGGGGGCCAAGAGACCCAGTACTTC.